The clone carrying this T cell receptor (beta chain) was seen at least ten times. Germline is not matched at one junction end, which may reflect a read error. TRAV- and TRBV-specific primers, spanning alpha and beta chains, primed first-strand cDNA. TCRs underwent about 22 PCR cycles of amplification with a constant-region primer and V-primer adapter. mRNA, once isolated, was amplified by in vitro transcription. TCRdb processed the reads anew with MiXCR; each CDR3 protein has one entry. Of 100,000 or so distinct CDR3 sequences listed, more than 7.5% are singletons. Time point: before trial treatment. The presence of advanced solid tumors lacking tumor-infiltrating lymphocytes characterized eligible patients. This record belongs to a study of low-dose radiotherapy and immunotherapy resistance in tumors. At the level of the study: On a schedule of every two weeks, intravenous cyclophosphamide at a dose of 200 mg/m2 was delivered one day before each radiation and immunotherapy administration.

The receptor's source is a male donor with prostate cancer. The sequenced sample was PBMCs, obtained before treatment.

CDR3 region: CAISQSQGNGGYTF. CDR3 coding DNA: TGTGCCATCAGTCAGTCACAGGGAAACGGTGGCTACACCTTC. This sequence joins TRBV10-3 and TRBJ1-2, with D tentatively TRBD1 (6 bases). In germline, CDR1 is ENHRY, CDR2 SYGVKD. The CDR3 has 14 residues.